The 2 T cell receptor beta chains in this list originate from one sample, sequenced in a study of blood T cell repertoires in COVID-19. Method: immunoSEQ multiplex PCR; TCRdb's copy keeps in-frame clones and lacks some. The sample has roughly 260,000 clones, around 90% seen once. The specimen was PBMCs or T cells enriched from blood (not recorded which). Source of these receptors: a woman aged 30 to 39 with acute COVID-19.

This clone was seen only once. This chain uses TRBV25-1 with TRBJ2-6, with 11 nucleotides matching TRBD1. The germline V gene encodes CDR1 MGHDK and CDR2 SYGVNS. V was clipped by 4 bases and J by 1 base; unmatched bases: 3. The CDR3 runs 17 residues. CDR3 nucleotides: TGTGCCAGCAGTGTAGGGACAGGGGGGTCTGGGGCCAACGTCCTGACTTTC. Translating gives CASSVGTGGSGANVLTF.

The rearrangement uses TRBV7-3 and TRBJ1-1, with a possible D match to TRBD1 (6 bases). Germline assignment: CDR1 SGHTA and CDR2 FQGTGA. With 5 bases removed from V and 4 bases from J, the gap between germline ends came to 11 bases. This CDR3 has 13 amino acids. CDR3 DNA: TGTGCCAGCAGCCCGGGACACAGCACTGAAGCTTTCTTT. The encoded protein is CASSPGHSTEAFF.